This TCR beta chain originates from a study of OX40 agonist ivuxolimab in advanced cancers. Overall study: Every patient in dose escalation had hepatocellular carcinoma, melanoma, renal cell or head and neck cancer.

Germline V CDR1 and CDR2: SGHTA, FQGNSA. The CDR3 extends over 13 amino acids. V was clipped by 7 bases and J by 0 bases, with 10 bases between them. Produced via immunoSEQ multiplex PCR; TCRdb's table is partial and in-frame only. The table includes tens of thousands of clones, roughly 80% detected once. The chain employs TRBV7-2 and TRBJ2-7, with D perhaps matching TRBD2 (6 bases). The source was CD4+ or CD8+ T cells sorted from blood, collected in a trial of the OX40 agonist ivuxolimab. The receptor was derived from an adult with an advanced solid tumor such as melanoma, head and neck, liver or kidney cancer. The CDR3 reads CASTGVSSYEQYF. The CDR3 region has the DNA TGTGCCAGCACGGGGGTCAGCTCCTACGAGCAGTACTTC.